The source of this TCR beta chain is a study of CD8 T cells in ankylosing spondylitis. Study results and caveats: Significant enrichment of disease-linked clones was reportedly seen in matched ankylosing spondylitis synovial fluid. Earlier studies detected some motif variants in reactive arthritis synovial fluid and blood. Disease-linked clones bore a CD8+ phenotype and were relatively rare in peripheral blood. Among TCR beta sequences, a motif of under ten highly homologous variants appeared characteristic of ankylosing spondylitis blood.

Molecular-barcoded quantitative 5'-RACE produced these TCR beta libraries. TCRdb passed the 5' RACE reads through MiXCR, listing each CDR3 protein once. In the table there are 700,000 to 1,000,000 distinct CDR3 sequences, approximately 10% of which are singletons. This clonotype was observed a few times. Its target is unknown. CDR3 size: 15 residues. V was clipped by 2 bases and J by 2 bases, with 10 bases between them. Germline V gene sequence: CDR1 SGHTA, CDR2 FQGNSA. The sample consisted of blood, either unsorted or a sorted T cell fraction (not recorded which). The genes are TRBV7-2 and TRBJ1-3; D unresolved. The clonotype originates from a male donor with ankylosing spondylitis. The CDR3 nucleotides read TGTGCCAGCAGCTTAATGGGCCAAACTGGAAACACCATATATTTT. It yields the protein CASSLMGQTGNTIYF.